These 24 T cell receptor beta chains were sequenced from one sample in a study of T-cell memory formation after mild COVID-19. TCRdb ran MiXCR on the 5' RACE reads and lists one entry per CDR3 protein. This sample has around 320,000 distinct CDR3 sequences, with roughly 13% found just once. Sequenced: PBMCs or a T cell subset sorted from them (not recorded which). Every receptor here comes from a man younger than 35 who had mild COVID-19 (a few samples of this study predate the infection). Cell type and time point are not known.

This clonotype showed up just a few times. This chain connects TRBV7-9 to TRBJ2-3; no definite D call. Germline CDR1 is SEHNR and CDR2 is FQNEAQ (reference sequence). The V end lost 2 bases, the J end lost 3 bases, and 9 bases lay between the germline ends. This CDR3 has 14 residues. CDR3 amino acids: CASSLNKMTDTQYF. Written as DNA, the CDR3 is TGTGCCAGCAGCTTAAACAAGATGACAGATACGCAGTATTTT.

The CDR3 is CASSPTSGGTIYNEQFF. The CDR3 DNA reads TGTGCCAGCAGCCCGACTAGCGGGGGAACTATCTACAATGAGCAGTTCTTC. The chain combines TRBV14 with TRBJ2-1, with 12 bases aligning to TRBD2. The CDR3 has 17 residues. V lost 4 bases, J lost 3 bases, and 7 bases stayed unmatched. Germline CDR1 SGHDN, CDR2 FVKESK. Full variable domain (outside the CDR3, taken from reference TRBV14 and TRBJ2-1): EAGVTQFPSHSVIEKGQTVTLRCDPISGHDNLYWYRRVMGKEIKFLLHFVKESKQDESGMPNNRFLAERTGGTYSTLKVQPAELEDSGVYFCASSPTSGGTIYNEQFFGPGTRLTVL.

The chain couples TRBV12-3 or TRBV12-4 to TRBJ2-2; D is ambiguous. The CDR3 has 16 residues. Trimming shortened V by 6 bases and J by 1 base, and 15 bases separated the two germline ends. The CDR3: CASREQEVMNTGELFF. The CDR3 region has the DNA TGTGCCAGCAGAGAGCAAGAGGTCATGAACACCGGGGAGCTGTTTTTT.

This clonotype was recorded many times. The V gene is TRBV5-1, the J gene TRBJ2-7; D gene ambiguous. The CDR3 sequence is 12 residues long. The germline V and J ends were trimmed by 0 bases and 3 bases, with 4 bases remaining between them. CDR1 is SGHRS and CDR2 is YFSETQ in the germline V gene. CDR3 sequence: CASSLDVYEQYF. The CDR3, as DNA: TGCGCCAGCAGCTTGGACGTCTACGAGCAGTACTTC.

V gene TRBV4-1 combines with J gene TRBJ2-2, with no clear D. The CDR3 length is 15 residues. CDR1 is MGHRA, CDR2 YSYEKL, per germline. V lost 1 base, J lost 0 bases, and 6 bases lay in between. In DNA, the CDR3 is TGCGCCAGCAGCCAAGGATACGCGAACACCGGGGAGCTGTTTTTT. This gives the protein CASSQGYANTGELFF.

The chain uses TRBV3-1 and TRBJ1-1; the D is unclear. This CDR3 is built from 14 residues. CDR1 LGHDT and CDR2 YNNKEL come from the germline V gene (reference sequence). V gave up 4 bases and J gave up 0 bases, with 9 bases separating them. CDR3 DNA: TGTGCCAGCAGCCCTAGTCAGATGAACACTGAAGCTTTCTTT. Translating gives CASSPSQMNTEAFF.

The chain is built from TRBV9 and TRBJ2-1, with D possibly called TRBD1 or TRBD2 (5 bases each). CDR1 is SGDLS and CDR2 is YYNGEE in the germline V gene. The CDR3 is 14 residues long. Trimming removed 4 bases from V and 4 bases from J, with 12 bases in between. For the CDR3, the DNA is TGTGCCAGCAGCTTGGGACGGGAATACAATGAGCAGTTCTTC. This codes for CASSLGREYNEQFF.

This clonotype was detected only a few times. The CDR3 here is CASSAPDRDDYTF. In nucleotides, the CDR3 is TGTGCCAGCAGTGCCCCGGACAGGGACGACTACACCTTC. The rearrangement uses TRBV25-1 and TRBJ1-2; 8 nucleotides align to TRBD1. Per the germline V gene, CDR1 is MGHDK and CDR2 is SYGVNS. V was clipped by 4 bases and J by 10 bases; unmatched bases: 8. This CDR3 contains 13 residues.

This clonotype was observed a handful of times. The rearrangement uses TRBV7-9 and TRBJ2-1; TRBD2 aligns across 7 bases. The CDR3 extends over 16 amino acids. In germline, CDR1 is SEHNR, CDR2 FQNEAQ (reference sequence). J gave up 0 bases and V 7 bases, and 9 bases lay outside the gene matches. The CDR3 is CASIQSWGGSYNEQFF. In nucleotides, the CDR3 is TGTGCCAGCATCCAGAGCTGGGGGGGCTCCTACAATGAGCAGTTCTTC. The whole variable domain, filled in from reference TRBV7-9 and TRBJ2-1, reads DTGVSQNPRHKITKRGQNVTFRCDPISEHNRLYWYRQTLGQGPEFLTYFQNEAQLEKSRLLSDRFSAERPKGSFSTLEIQRTEQGDSAMYLCASIQSWGGSYNEQFFGPGTRLTVL.

This clonotype occurred a few times. The V and J genes are TRBV5-6 and TRBJ2-2; D is perhaps TRBD1 or TRBD2 (5 bases each). CDR3 length equals 14 residues. Germline V CDR1 and CDR2: SGHDT, YYEEEE. V was shortened by 6 bases and J by 5 bases, with 14 bases between the two germline ends. The CDR3 nucleotides are TGTGCCAGCACGTCCCGGGACGGTACCGGGGAGCTGTTTTTT. Amino acids: CASTSRDGTGELFF.

This clonotype was seen at least ten times. The chain carries TRBV7-2 and TRBJ2-5; D unclear. Germline V lookup: CDR1 SGHTA, CDR2 FQGNSA. The CDR3 is 13 residues long. Trimming removed 3 bases at V and 4 bases at J, with 9 bases between. The CDR3 is CASSFNGRETQYF. Written as DNA, the CDR3 is TGTGCCAGCAGCTTCAACGGGCGAGAGACCCAGTACTTC.

This clonotype was observed many times. The gene calls are TRBV12-3 or TRBV12-4 and TRBJ2-2; 7 nucleotides agree with TRBD2. The CDR3 totals 16 residues. The trim removed 5 bases at V and 7 bases at J, leaving 13 bases unmatched. The CDR3 DNA reads as TGTGCCAGCAGTCCCAGGGCGGGGGTTAGTTACGGGGAGCTGTTTTTT. Encoded protein: CASSPRAGVSYGELFF.

V is TRBV19 and J is TRBJ1-5; tentatively, D is TRBD1 (5 bases). Trimming stripped 3 bases from V and 4 bases from J, with 16 bases between. Germline-derived CDR1 and CDR2 are LNHDA and SQIVND (reference sequence). There are 16 residues in the CDR3. CDR3 region: CASSMRAGSSNQPQHF. CDR3 DNA: TGTGCCAGTAGTATGCGGGCAGGGTCTTCGAATCAGCCCCAGCATTTT.

The table lists this clonotype with a few counts. The CDR3 DNA follows: TGCAGTGCTATTTTCTCCGGGGGCAACGAAGCTTTCTTT. Its translation is CSAIFSGGNEAFF. J is TRBJ1-1 and V is TRBV20-1; tentatively, D is TRBD1 (6 bases). The germline V gene encodes CDR1 DFQATT and CDR2 SNEGSKA (reference sequence). V was pared by 4 bases and J by 8 bases, with 17 bases between. This CDR3 comprises 13 residues.

This chain links TRBV5-7 with TRBJ2-5; D is perhaps TRBD1 or TRBD2 (5 bases each). TRBV5-7 is an ORF; its function is uncertain. This CDR3 spans 16 amino acids. The ends were cut back, 1 base at V and 5 bases at J, with 18 bases in the middle. This chain's CDR3 is CASSLTSEGLLETQYF. The CDR3 DNA sequence: TGTGCCAGCAGCTTGACCTCAGAGGGGTTGTTGGAGACCCAGTACTTC.

About this clonotype itself: Its ends do not fully match the called genes, so a read error is possible. This chain joins TRBV29-1 and TRBJ2-5; no definite D call. This CDR3 is 8 amino acids long. Germline CDR1 and CDR2: SQVTM and ANQGSEA. CDR3 region: CSVEPQHF. The DNA for the CDR3 is TGCAGCGTTGAACCCCAGCACTTC.

This clonotype came up a few times. Germline and junction disagree at one end, which may indicate a read error. This rearrangement joins TRBV20-1 to TRBJ1-1, with a possible D match to TRBD1 (6 bases). Germline V gene sequence: CDR1 DFQATT, CDR2 SNEGSKA (reference sequence). The CDR3 extends over 13 amino acids. DNA of the CDR3: TGCAGTGATAGAGATGGGTTGGGGGCCGAAGCTTTCTTT. It specifies CSDRDGLGAEAFF.

This clonotype turned up a few times. The chain recombines TRBV5-1 with TRBJ2-2; no reliable D call. Between the trimmed V and J ends, which lost 0 bases and 3 bases, there was a span of 9 bases. Germline V gene sequence: CDR1 SGHRS, CDR2 YFSETQ. There are 15 residues in the CDR3. CDR3 in DNA: TGCGCCAGCAGCTTGGACAGAGCATACACCGGGGAGCTGTTTTTT. Translating it yields CASSLDRAYTGELFF.

The rearrangement uses TRBV12-5 and TRBJ1-5, with TRBD1 matching 7 bases. The CDR3 sequence is 15 residues long. Trimming took 5 bases from V and 4 from J; bases not matched to a gene: 8. CDR1 is LGHNT, CDR2 FRNRAP, per germline. CDR3 DNA: TGTGCTAGTGGTCGGCTTCAGGGGGGAAATCAGCCCCAGCATTTT. Translation: CASGRLQGGNQPQHF.

This clonotype was observed a few times. The chain is built from TRBV7-3 and TRBJ2-2; possibly TRBD2 for D (5 bases). Germline-derived CDR1 and CDR2 are SGHTA and FQGTGA. V was pared by 4 bases and J by 5 bases, with 17 bases between. The CDR3 has 16 amino acids. In nucleotides, the CDR3 is TGTGCCAGCAGCTGGGGTGCTAGCTCGCGTACCGGGGAGCTGTTTTTT. It encodes CASSWGASSRTGELFF.

The rearrangement links TRBV10-3 to TRBJ2-6, with 9 bases aligning to TRBD1. V lost 10 bases and J lost 1; bases outside the gene matches: 11. In germline, CDR1 is ENHRY, CDR2 SYGVKD. The CDR3 has 17 residues. This CDR3 reads CATLLRTGASGANVLTF. CDR3 in DNA: TGTGCCACCCTACTCCGGACAGGGGCTTCTGGGGCCAACGTCCTGACTTTC.

The chain couples TRBV12-3 or TRBV12-4 to TRBJ2-3; D unclear. This CDR3 is built from 14 residues. V was shortened by 4 bases and J by 0 bases, with 8 bases between the two germline ends. The CDR3 reads CASSWSRSTDTQYF. The CDR3 coding sequence is TGTGCCAGCAGTTGGAGCCGAAGCACAGATACGCAGTATTTT.

The V and J genes are TRBV3-1 and TRBJ2-7; unclear D gene. Looked up from germline, CDR1 is LGHDT and CDR2 is YNNKEL (reference sequence). The CDR3 consists of 15 residues. V was shortened by 2 bases and J by 0 bases, with 11 bases between the two germline ends. CDR3 DNA sequence: TGTGCCAGCAGCCAACCGGACCGATACTCCTACGAGCAGTACTTC. Translation: CASSQPDRYSYEQYF.

The chain links TRBV5-1 to TRBJ1-1; D gene uncertain. Germline V lookup: CDR1 SGHRS, CDR2 YFSETQ. The length of the CDR3 is 14 residues. Trimming took 4 bases from V and 12 from J, leaving 22 bases between them. In DNA, the CDR3 is TGCGCCAGCAGCCCCCTCCTGAGTCCGGTCGGTCCTTTCTTT. This gives the protein CASSPLLSPVGPFF.